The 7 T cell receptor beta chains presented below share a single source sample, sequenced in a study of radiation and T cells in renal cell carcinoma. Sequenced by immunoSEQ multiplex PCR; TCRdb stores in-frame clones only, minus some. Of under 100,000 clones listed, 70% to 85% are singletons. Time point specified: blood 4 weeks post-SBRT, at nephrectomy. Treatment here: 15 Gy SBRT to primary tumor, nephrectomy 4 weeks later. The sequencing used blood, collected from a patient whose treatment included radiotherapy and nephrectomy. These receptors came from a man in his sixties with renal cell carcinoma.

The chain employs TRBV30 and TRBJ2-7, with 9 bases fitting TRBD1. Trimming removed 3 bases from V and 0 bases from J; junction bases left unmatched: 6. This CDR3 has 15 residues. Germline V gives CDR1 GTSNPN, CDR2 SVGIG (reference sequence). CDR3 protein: CAWSADRGYSYEQYF. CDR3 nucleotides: TGTGCCTGGAGCGCCGACAGGGGGTACTCCTACGAGCAGTACTTC.

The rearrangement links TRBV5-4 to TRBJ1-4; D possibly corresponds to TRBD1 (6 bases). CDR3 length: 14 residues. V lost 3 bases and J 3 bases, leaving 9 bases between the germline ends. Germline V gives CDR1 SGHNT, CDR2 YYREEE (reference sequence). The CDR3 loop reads CASSWGRANEKLFF. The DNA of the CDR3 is TGTGCCAGCAGCTGGGGGCGAGCTAATGAAAAACTGTTTTTT.

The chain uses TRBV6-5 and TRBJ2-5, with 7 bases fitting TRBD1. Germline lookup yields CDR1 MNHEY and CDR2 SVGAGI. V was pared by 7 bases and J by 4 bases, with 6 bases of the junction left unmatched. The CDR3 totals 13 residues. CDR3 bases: TGTGCCAGCACGCGCAGGGGGAGAGAGACCCAGTACTTC. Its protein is CASTRRGRETQYF.

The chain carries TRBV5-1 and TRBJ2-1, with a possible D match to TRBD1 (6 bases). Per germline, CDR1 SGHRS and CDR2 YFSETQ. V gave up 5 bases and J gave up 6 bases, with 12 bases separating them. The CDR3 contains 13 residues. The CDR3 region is CASRSTGFNEQFF. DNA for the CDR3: TGCGCCAGCAGGTCTACAGGGTTCAATGAGCAGTTCTTC.

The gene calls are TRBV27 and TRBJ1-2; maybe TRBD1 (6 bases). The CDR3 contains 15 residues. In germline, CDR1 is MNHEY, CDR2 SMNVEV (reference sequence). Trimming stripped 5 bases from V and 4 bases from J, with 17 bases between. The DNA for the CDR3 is TGTGCCAGCAGTCCCGGATGGGGGCTCCTCTATGGCTACACCTTC. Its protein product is CASSPGWGLLYGYTF.

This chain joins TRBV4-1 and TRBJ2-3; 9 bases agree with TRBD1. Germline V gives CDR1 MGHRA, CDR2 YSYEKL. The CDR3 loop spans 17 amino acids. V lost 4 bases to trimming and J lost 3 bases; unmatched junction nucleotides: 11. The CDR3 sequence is CASSLLQGAGLTDTQYF. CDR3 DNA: TGCGCCAGCAGCCTGTTACAGGGGGCGGGGTTGACAGATACGCAGTATTTT.

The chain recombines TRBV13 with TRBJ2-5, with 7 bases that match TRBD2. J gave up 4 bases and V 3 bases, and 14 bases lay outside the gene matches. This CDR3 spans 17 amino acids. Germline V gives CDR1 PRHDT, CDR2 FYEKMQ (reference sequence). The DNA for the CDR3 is TGTGCCAGCAGCTTGATTGGTACTGGGAGGGCGGGAGAGACCCAGTACTTC. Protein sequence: CASSLIGTGRAGETQYF.